What follows are 30 T cell receptor beta chains derived from one specimen sequenced in a study of blood T cell repertoires in COVID-19. Here immunoSEQ multiplex PCR was the method, and the copy in TCRdb shows in-frame clones only, minus some. The repertoire holds about 150,000 clones, around 84% seen once, with under 2% in the top ten. The sequenced sample consisted of peripheral blood. All receptors derive from an elderly man with acute or convalescent COVID-19.

V usage is TRBV11-3 and J usage is TRBJ2-2; 9 positions match TRBD2. With V trimmed by 7 bases and J by 6 bases, 3 bases remained unmatched. CDR3 length: 13 amino acids. CDR1 SGHNT and CDR2 YENEEA come from the germline V gene. In DNA, the CDR3 is TGTGCCAGCACTCTAGCGGGGTCCGGGGAGCTGTTTTTT. Residues: CASTLAGSGELFF.

The rearrangement uses TRBV5-1 and TRBJ2-4, with 10 bases identical to TRBD2. Germline CDR1 reads SGHRS; CDR2 reads YFSETQ. The V gene end was trimmed by 4 bases and the J gene end by 5 bases; junction bases not matched to a gene: 12. This CDR3 has 17 residues. The CDR3 reads CASSALSGGPDQNIQYF. In nucleotides, the CDR3 is TGCGCCAGCAGCGCTCTTAGCGGGGGGCCGGACCAAAACATTCAGTACTTC.

The rearrangement joins TRBV7-3 to TRBJ1-3, with 7 bases identical to TRBD1. V lost 1 base to trimming and J lost 0 bases; unmatched junction nucleotides: 3. The germline CDR1 and CDR2 sequences are SGHTA and FQGTGA. This CDR3 is 16 amino acids long. CDR3: CASSLSPGGSGNTIYF. CDR3 DNA: TGTGCCAGCAGCTTAAGTCCAGGGGGCTCTGGAAACACCATATATTTT.

The chain is built from TRBV5-4 and TRBJ1-2; D is unclear. The length of the CDR3 is 14 residues. The germline V gene has CDR1 SGHNT and CDR2 YYREEE (reference sequence). V lost 5 bases and J lost 3, with 14 bases in between. The CDR3 reads CASRVGPQDYGYTF. The CDR3 DNA follows: TGTGCCAGCAGAGTCGGCCCCCAGGACTATGGCTACACCTTC. Variable domain in full (rest from reference TRBV5-4 and TRBJ1-2): ETGVTQSPTHLIKTRGQQVTLRCSSQSGHNTVSWYQQALGQGPQFIFQYYREEENGRGNFPPRFSGLQFPNYSSELNVNALELDDSALYLCASRVGPQDYGYTFGSGTRLTVV.

V usage is TRBV3-1 (or the pseudogene TRBV3-2) and J usage is TRBJ2-1; D not certain. The CDR3 totals 12 residues. The germline gives CDR1 LGHDT, CDR2 YNNKEL (reference sequence). Trimming pared 3 bases from V and 3 bases from J, leaving 3 bases between. The CDR3 is CASSHSYNEQFF. CDR3 DNA sequence: TGTGCCAGCAGCCACAGCTACAATGAGCAGTTCTTC.

V is TRBV19 and J is TRBJ2-3; weak D call: TRBD1 (5 bases). There are 13 residues in the CDR3. The V end was cut by 7 bases, the J end by 0 bases, with 8 bases between. CDR1 and CDR2 from the germline V gene are LNHDA and SQIVND (reference sequence). CDR3 loop: CASKDRSTDTQYF. Written as DNA, the CDR3 is TGTGCCAGTAAAGACAGAAGCACAGATACGCAGTATTTT.

The chain employs TRBV19 and TRBJ1-6; D ambiguous. The CDR3 loop spans 14 amino acids. The germline gives CDR1 LNHDA, CDR2 SQIVND (reference sequence). Between the trimmed V and J ends, which lost 9 bases and 1 base, there was a span of 10 bases. The CDR3 DNA reads as TGTGCCAGCGAGGATGATTCCTATAATTCACCCCTCCACTTT. Translation gives CASEDDSYNSPLHF.

This clone has just a few counts. V is TRBV7-2 and J is TRBJ1-5; D uncertain. The germline V gene encodes CDR1 SGHTA and CDR2 FQGNSA. Trimming shortened V by 5 bases and J by 7 bases, and 12 bases separated the two germline ends. The CDR3 loop spans 13 amino acids. CDR3 nucleotides: TGTGCCAGCAGCGTAACTATGGAACAGCCCCAGCATTTT. The encoded protein is CASSVTMEQPQHF.

This chain joins TRBV30 and TRBJ1-5; D gene uncertain. CDR3 length equals 16 residues. Germline V CDR1 and CDR2: GTSNPN, SVGIG (reference sequence). V lost 3 bases, J lost 3 bases, and 18 bases lay in between. CDR3 in amino acids: CAWSEGGRGINQPQHF. DNA of the CDR3: TGTGCCTGGAGCGAAGGCGGGCGGGGAATCAATCAGCCCCAGCATTTT.

The chain joins TRBV6-9 to TRBJ2-7; D is perhaps TRBD1 (6 bases). The CDR3 contains 17 residues. V lost 9 bases and J lost 3, with 27 bases in between. Per the germline V gene, CDR1 is MNHGY and CDR2 is SVAAGI. CDR3 DNA sequence: TGTGCCAGTTATCGAGGGGGTCCACGGGGTCTCCGCTACGAGCAGTACGTC. Protein sequence: CASYRGGPRGLRYEQYV.

This chain connects TRBV6-5 to TRBJ1-2; 7 nucleotides align to TRBD1. J lost 6 bases, V lost 6 bases, and 13 bases had no gene match. The CDR3 length is 15 residues. The germline V gene encodes CDR1 MNHEY and CDR2 SVGAGI. The CDR3 loop reads CASRPGTAGEDGYTF. The CDR3, as DNA: TGTGCCAGCAGACCAGGGACAGCCGGCGAGGATGGCTACACCTTC.

The chain is built from TRBV19 and TRBJ2-7; 8 bases line up with TRBD1. Germline CDR1 is LNHDA and CDR2 is SQIVND (reference sequence). J gave up 9 bases and V 6 bases, and 16 bases lay outside the gene matches. The CDR3 runs to 15 residues. The CDR3 DNA sequence: TGTGCCAGTAGGGACGGACAGGGAGGCTTACATGGGCAGTACTTC. Its protein product is CASRDGQGGLHGQYF.

The chain carries TRBV6-2 or TRBV6-3 and TRBJ2-7, with 10 positions matching TRBD2. The V and J ends lost 3 bases and 6 bases, in that order; junction bases with no gene match: 5. This CDR3 comprises 14 residues. Germline lookup yields CDR1 MNHEY and CDR2 SVGEGT. CDR3 bases: TGTGCCAGCAGTTATCCCTCTAGCGGGGGCGAGCAGTACTTC. Encoded protein: CASSYPSSGGEQYF.

The chain employs TRBV2 and TRBJ2-5, with 12 bases matching TRBD1. Germline CDR1 reads SNHLY; CDR2 reads FYNNEI. With V trimmed by 10 bases and J by 7 bases, 10 bases remained unmatched. CDR3 size: 14 residues. The CDR3 sequence is CATGTGGSYGTQYF. The CDR3 bases are TGTGCCACCGGGACAGGGGGCTCTTACGGGACCCAGTACTTC. Full variable domain (missing parts from reference TRBV2 and TRBJ2-5): EPEVTQTPSHQVTQMGQEVILRCVPISNHLYFYWYRQILGQKVEFLVSFYNNEISEKSEIFDDQFSVERPDGSNFTLKIRSTKLEDSAMYFCATGTGGSYGTQYFGPGTRLLVL.

This clone has only one observation. The chain employs TRBV3-1 (or the pseudogene TRBV3-2) and TRBJ2-1; D perhaps matches TRBD2 (5 bases). This CDR3 contains 12 residues. V was pared by 1 base and J by 16 bases, with 14 bases between. Germline CDR1 is LGHDT and CDR2 is YNNKEL (reference sequence). CDR3 sequence: CASSQVAGSRFF. The DNA for the CDR3 is TGTGCCAGCAGCCAAGTGGCGGGTAGCCGATTCTTC.

V is TRBV2 and J is TRBJ2-1, with 8 positions matching TRBD1. The junction had 3 bases not matched to a gene; V was cut back by 5 bases and J by 6 bases. The V gene's germline CDR1 is SNHLY and CDR2 FYNNEI. The CDR3 loop spans 13 amino acids. CDR3: CASSTGTGNEQFF. The CDR3 bases are TGTGCCAGCAGTACCGGGACAGGCAATGAGCAGTTCTTC.

The chain links TRBV11-2 to TRBJ2-4; 7 nucleotides align to TRBD2. V shed 1 base and J 6 bases; nucleotides not matched to a gene: 9. The CDR3 has 16 amino acids. Looked up from germline, CDR1 is SGHAT and CDR2 is FQNNGV. The CDR3 loop reads CASSLVSFGEGNIQYF. The DNA for the CDR3 is TGTGCCAGCAGCTTAGTGTCGTTTGGGGAGGGAAACATTCAGTACTTC. Complete variable domain (other parts from reference TRBV11-2 and TRBJ2-4): EAGVAQSPRYKIIEKRQSVAFWCNPISGHATLYWYQQILGQGPKLLIQFQNNGVVDDSQLPKDRFSAERLKGVDSTLKIQPAKLEDSAVYLCASSLVSFGEGNIQYFGAGTRLSVL.

At least ten counts were recorded for this clone. This chain uses TRBV19 with TRBJ2-1, with D possibly TRBD1 on 6 matching bases. V was shortened by 2 bases and J by 6 bases, with 8 bases between the two germline ends. This CDR3 comprises 13 residues. Germline CDR1 is LNHDA and CDR2 is SQIVND (reference sequence). The DNA for the CDR3 is TGTGCCAGTAGTATAAGGGACATCAATGAGCAGTTCTTC. This encodes CASSIRDINEQFF.

V gene TRBV14 combines with J gene TRBJ1-5; D gene uncertain. The V and J ends lost 1 base and 0 bases respectively, with 13 bases between them. Germline V lookup: CDR1 SGHDN, CDR2 FVKESK. This CDR3 has 17 amino acids. The CDR3 region has the DNA TGTGCCAGCAGCCAAGGTCGGTTCGGTCATAGCAATCAGCCCCAGCATTTT. It codes for CASSQGRFGHSNQPQHF.

This clone was seen just once. The chain has TRBV18 and TRBJ2-1, with D uncertain. This CDR3 spans 16 amino acids. CDR1 is KGHSH, CDR2 LQKENI, per germline. Between the trimmed V and J ends, which lost 1 base and 0 bases, there was a span of 10 bases. CDR3 nucleotides: TGTGCCAGCTCACCACTGTACAGAATCTCCTACAATGAGCAGTTCTTC. It specifies CASSPLYRISYNEQFF.

The chain couples TRBV9 to TRBJ1-2; the match to TRBD1 covers 7 bases. Germline CDR1 SGDLS, CDR2 YYNGEE. CDR3 length equals 13 residues. V gave up 0 bases and J gave up 6 bases; unmatched junction bases: 2. As DNA, the CDR3 is TGTGCCAGCAGCGTAGAGGGGGCGCATGGCTACACCTTC. Translating gives CASSVEGAHGYTF.

This clone occurred a few times. This chain joins TRBV24-1 and TRBJ1-5, with TRBD1 matching over 8 bases. Germline loops: CDR1 KGHDR, CDR2 SFDVKD. The V and J ends lost 4 bases and 2 bases, in that order; junction bases with no gene match: 6. This CDR3 has 16 residues. The CDR3 DNA sequence: TGTGCCACCAGTGAGGGCAGGGGGCTTGGCAATCAGCCCCAGCATTTT. The encoded protein is CATSEGRGLGNQPQHF.

The rearrangement joins TRBV13 to TRBJ1-2; perhaps TRBD1 as D (5 bases). The ends were cut back, 4 bases at V and 2 bases at J, with 11 bases in the middle. Germline CDR1 reads PRHDT; CDR2 reads FYEKMQ (reference sequence). The CDR3 has 14 amino acids. CDR3: CASSSQGLNYGYTF. CDR3 sequence (DNA): TGTGCCAGCAGCTCCCAGGGTCTGAACTATGGCTACACCTTC.

This sequence joins TRBV6-1 and TRBJ1-6, with D possibly matching TRBD1 (6 bases). The V end was cut by 2 bases, the J end by 6 bases, with 14 bases between. The germline gives CDR1 MNHNS, CDR2 SASEGT. CDR3 length: 16 amino acids. As DNA, the CDR3 is TGTGCCAGCAGTGAACCCCCGACAGGTTCTAATTCACCCCTCCACTTT. Its protein product is CASSEPPTGSNSPLHF.

The chain combines TRBV7-9 with TRBJ2-1; unclear D gene. The germline gives CDR1 SEHNR, CDR2 FQNEAQ (reference sequence). The CDR3 is made up of 12 amino acids. The germline V and J ends were trimmed by 5 bases and 8 bases, with 10 bases remaining between them. The CDR3 protein is CASSEPMDEQFF. The CDR3 bases are TGTGCCAGCAGCGAACCTATGGATGAGCAGTTCTTC.

This chain joins TRBV10-3 and TRBJ1-2, with D uncertain. The V gene's germline CDR1 is ENHRY and CDR2 SYGVKD. Trimming removed 2 bases at V and 0 bases at J, with 10 bases between. The CDR3 has 15 residues. CDR3 sequence: CAISERGGPNYGYTF. The CDR3 nucleotides are TGTGCCATCAGTGAGCGGGGTGGACCTAACTATGGCTACACCTTC.

The chain is built from TRBV12-5 and TRBJ2-5, with a tentative D call TRBD1 (5 bases). The CDR3 length is 12 residues. Germline CDR1 is LGHNT and CDR2 is FRNRAP. The V gene lost 6 bases and the J gene lost 4 bases, with 9 bases spanning the gap. The CDR3 DNA is TGTGCTAGTGGAGGGGTCTCAGAGACCCAGTACTTC. Protein: CASGGVSETQYF.

CDR3 in DNA: TGTGCTAGTGGTTTAGACAGAAGCACAGATACGCAGTATTTT. Residues: CASGLDRSTDTQYF. The V call is TRBV12-5, the J call TRBJ2-3; maybe TRBD1 (5 bases). This CDR3 is built from 14 residues. V was cut by 3 bases and J by 0 bases, with 7 bases left in between. Germline assignment: CDR1 LGHNT and CDR2 FRNRAP.

The V gene is TRBV6-6, the J gene TRBJ2-7, with 8 bases matching TRBD1. The V gene end was trimmed by 6 bases and the J gene end by 4 bases; junction bases not matched to a gene: 8. The germline gives CDR1 MNHNY, CDR2 SVGAGI (reference sequence). The CDR3 consists of 14 residues. CDR3 in amino acids: CASRATGVRYEQYF. In DNA, the CDR3 is TGTGCCAGCAGGGCGACAGGGGTGAGATACGAGCAGTACTTC.

This chain links TRBV15 with TRBJ1-6, with D unclear. This CDR3 has 13 amino acids. The V end lost 3 bases, the J end lost 6 bases, and 6 bases lay between the germline ends. Germline CDR1 reads LNHNV; CDR2 reads YYDKDF (reference sequence). The CDR3: CATSRGANSPLHF. Here the CDR3 DNA reads TGTGCCACCAGCAGGGGAGCTAATTCACCCCTCCACTTT.